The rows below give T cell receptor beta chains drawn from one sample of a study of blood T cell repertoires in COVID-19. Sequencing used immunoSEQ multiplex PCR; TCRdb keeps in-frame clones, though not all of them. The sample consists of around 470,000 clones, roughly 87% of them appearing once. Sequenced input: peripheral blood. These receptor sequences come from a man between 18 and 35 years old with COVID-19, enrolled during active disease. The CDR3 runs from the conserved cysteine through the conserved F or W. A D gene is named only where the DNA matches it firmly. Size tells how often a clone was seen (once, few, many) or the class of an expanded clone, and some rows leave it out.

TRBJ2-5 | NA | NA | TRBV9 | TGTGCCAGCAGCGTAGATCCCACTTGGGGGGATGAGACCCAGTACTTC | CASSVDPTWGDETQYF
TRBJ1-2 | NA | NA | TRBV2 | TGTGCCAGCAGTCCGGGGACAAATGACTATGGCTACACCTTC | CASSPGTNDYGYTF
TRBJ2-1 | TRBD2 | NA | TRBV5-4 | TGTGCCAGCAGCCCAAGCGGGGTTGAGCAGTTCTTC | CASSPSGVEQFF
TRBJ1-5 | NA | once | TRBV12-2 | TGTGCAAGTCGCTTAGCCGCCGGGACAGGGGGCGGTTCCAGCAATCAGCCCCAGCATTTT | CASRLAAGTGGGSSNQPQHF
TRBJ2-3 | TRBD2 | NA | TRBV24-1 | TGTGCCACAAGACAGGGCACTAGCGGGAGGGCCCGGGTGAGCACAGATACGCAGTATTTT | CATRQGTSGRARVSTDTQYF
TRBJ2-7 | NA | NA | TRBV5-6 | TGTGCCAGCAGCTTGTCCCGGGGCTTAGCGTTGCGGGGGCGGGAGCAGTACTTC | CASSLSRGLALRGREQYF
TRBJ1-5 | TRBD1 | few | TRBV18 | TGTGCCAGCTCACCTGACAGGGATCAGCCCCAGCATTTT | CASSPDRDQPQHF
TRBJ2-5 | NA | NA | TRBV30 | TGTGCCTGGAGTTATTTACTGCTGGAGACCCAGTACTTC | CAWSYLLLETQYF
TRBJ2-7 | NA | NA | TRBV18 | TGTGCCAGCTCGTGGACACGGGACACCTACGAGCAGTACTTC | CASSWTRDTYEQYF
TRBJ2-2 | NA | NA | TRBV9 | TGTGCCAGCAGCGTGGGAGGGGGGACCGGGGAGCTGTTTTTT | CASSVGGGTGELFF
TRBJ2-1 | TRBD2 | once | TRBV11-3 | TGTGCCAGCAGCTTAGACGGGACTACCAATGAGCAGTTCTTC | CASSLDGTTNEQFF
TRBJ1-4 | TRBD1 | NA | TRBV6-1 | TGTGCCAGCAGTGGGATTAAGGGGGCGAGGCTGACTAATGAAAAACTGTTTTTT | CASSGIKGARLTNEKLFF
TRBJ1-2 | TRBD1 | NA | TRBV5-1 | TGCGCCAGCAGCCCGCAACAGGGGCCTTCATATGGCTACACCTTC | CASSPQQGPSYGYTF
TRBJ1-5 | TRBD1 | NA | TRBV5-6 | TGTGCCAGCAGCTCAGGGGGAAGCAATCAGCCCCAGCATTTT | CASSSGGSNQPQHF
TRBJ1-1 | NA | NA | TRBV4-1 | TGCGCCAGCAGCCAAGCAGGGACTGCGGACACTGAAGCTTTCTTT | CASSQAGTADTEAFF
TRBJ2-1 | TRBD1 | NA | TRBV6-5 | TGTGCCAGCAGCCGCGGACAGGGCGACAATGAGCAGTTCTTC | CASSRGQGDNEQFF
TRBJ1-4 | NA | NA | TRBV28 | TGTGCCATCCAGGGGACAACTAATGAAAAACTGTTTTTT | CAIQGTTNEKLFF
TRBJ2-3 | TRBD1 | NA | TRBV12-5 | TGTGCTAGTGGCTTGACCGGGACAGCAACAGATACGCAGTATTTT | CASGLTGTATDTQYF
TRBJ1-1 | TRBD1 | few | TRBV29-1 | TGCACCCTCACCGGGACAGATAACACTGAAGCTTTCTTT | CTLTGTDNTEAFF
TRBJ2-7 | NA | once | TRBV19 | TGTGCCAGTAGTCCTATAGCGGTGCCCTACGAGCAGTACTTC | CASSPIAVPYEQYF
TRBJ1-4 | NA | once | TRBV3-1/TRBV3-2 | TGTGCCAGCAGTCCCAGGGCAACTAATGAAAAACTGTTTTTT | CASSPRATNEKLFF
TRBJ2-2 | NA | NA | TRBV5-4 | TGTGCCAGCAGCTTGGCCGCGGGAATCACCGGGGAGCTGTTTTTT | CASSLAAGITGELFF
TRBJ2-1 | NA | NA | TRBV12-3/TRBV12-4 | TGTGCCAGCAGTTCTGGACAGTACAATGAGCAGTTCTTC | CASSSGQYNEQFF
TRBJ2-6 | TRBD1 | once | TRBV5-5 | TGTGCCAGCAGCTACGGACAGGGGATGGCGGGGGCCAACGTCCTGACTTTC | CASSYGQGMAGANVLTF
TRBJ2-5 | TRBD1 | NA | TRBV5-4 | TGTGCCAGCAGCCCAGGGACAGGCCAAGAGACCCAGTACTTC | CASSPGTGQETQYF
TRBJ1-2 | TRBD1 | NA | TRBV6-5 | TGTGCCAGCAGTCGGACAGGGTTGACCTATGGCTACACCTTC | CASSRTGLTYGYTF
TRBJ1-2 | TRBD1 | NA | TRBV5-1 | TGCGCCAGCAGCTCCCGGACAGGGGGCGGTTTTGGCTACACCTTC | CASSSRTGGGFGYTF